These 31 T cell receptor beta chains originate from one sample sequenced in a study of early T cells in non-severe SARS-CoV-2 infection. Via MiXCR, TCRdb re-called the 5' RACE reads, giving one row per CDR3 protein. The sample has about 69,000 distinct CDR3 sequences, 4.6% seen once. Specimen: whole blood, collected at baseline. The source is an adult who was a healthcare worker with PCR-confirmed SARS-CoV-2 infection or an uninfected control (not recorded which). The donor label of this sample is uncertain.

This clonotype was counted a few times. The CDR3 region is CASSISVGGYNSPLHF. CDR3 nucleotides: TGTGCCAGCTCCATATCGGTCGGGGGGTATAATTCACCCCTCCACTTT. The chain employs TRBV18 and TRBJ1-6, with a weak D call TRBD1 (5 bases). This CDR3 has 16 residues. Germline assignment: CDR1 KGHSH and CDR2 LQKENI. V was pared by 6 bases and J by 4 bases, with 16 bases between. Supplemented by reference TRBV18 and TRBJ1-6, the full variable domain reads NAGVMQNPRHLVRRRGQEARLRCSPMKGHSHVYWYRQLPEEGLKFMVYLQKENIIDESGMPKERFSAEFPKEGPSILRIQQVVRGDSAAYFCASSISVGGYNSPLHFGNGTRLTVT.

This clonotype was seen repeatedly, ten times or more. V and J are TRBV3-1 and TRBJ1-5, with no clear D. Germline V lookup: CDR1 LGHDT, CDR2 YNNKEL (reference sequence). The CDR3 has 13 residues. Trimming stripped 3 bases from V and 9 bases from J, with 12 bases between. CDR3 in amino acids: CASSQVALGPQHF. In nucleotides, the CDR3 is TGTGCCAGCAGCCAGGTAGCCCTAGGGCCCCAGCATTTT.

This clonotype came up a few times. CDR3 nucleotide sequence: TGTGCCAGCTCACCACGTTCAGGGATAGGCGCAGATACGCAGTATTTT. This codes for CASSPRSGIGADTQYF. The rearrangement links TRBV18 to TRBJ2-3, with TRBD1 as a possible D gene (5 bases). The CDR3 sequence is 16 residues long. Trimming removed 1 base at V and 4 bases at J, with 15 bases between. Per the germline V gene, CDR1 is KGHSH and CDR2 is LQKENI.

This clonotype was counted at least ten times. The chain employs TRBV6-1 and TRBJ1-3; a possible D gene is TRBD1 (6 bases). The germline V and J ends were trimmed by 8 bases and 4 bases, with 9 bases remaining between them. CDR1 is MNHNS, CDR2 SASEGT, per germline. CDR3 length: 12 residues. The DNA for the CDR3 is TGTGCCAGCGGGACATTAGGAAACACCATATATTTT. As protein: CASGTLGNTIYF.

This clonotype was seen many times. The rearrangement uses TRBV6-4 and TRBJ2-3; 7 bases map to TRBD2. This CDR3 contains 15 residues. Trimming cost V 0 bases and J 2 bases; bases outside gene matches: 2. From germline, CDR1 is MRHNA and CDR2 SNTAGT. The CDR3 reads CASSDSRDYTDTQYF. DNA for the CDR3: TGTGCCAGCAGTGACTCGAGGGACTACACAGATACGCAGTATTTT.

The V gene is TRBV7-9, the J gene TRBJ1-5; possibly TRBD1 for D (5 bases). CDR3 length: 14 amino acids. The germline V gene has CDR1 SEHNR and CDR2 FQNEAQ (reference sequence). V was cut by 5 bases and J by 2 bases, with 10 bases left in between. CDR3 sequence reads: CASSPMGGNQPQHF. For the CDR3, the DNA is TGTGCCAGCAGCCCGATGGGGGGCAATCAGCCCCAGCATTTT.

This clonotype was found many times. As DNA, the CDR3 is TGCAGTGCTAGAGGAAAGGTTGAATACGAGCAGTACTTC. Encoded protein: CSARGKVEYEQYF. The chain carries TRBV20-1 and TRBJ2-7; D not resolved. The germline V gene encodes CDR1 DFQATT and CDR2 SNEGSKA (reference sequence). CDR3 length: 13 amino acids. V was shortened by 1 base and J by 4 bases, with 11 bases between the two germline ends.

The chain recombines TRBV19 with TRBJ1-6; weak D call: TRBD1 (5 bases). Germline assignment: CDR1 LNHDA and CDR2 SQIVND (reference sequence). This CDR3 is built from 13 residues. V was trimmed by 6 bases and J by 8 bases, leaving 11 bases between them. This CDR3 is CASRGQGDSPLHF. The CDR3 DNA reads as TGTGCCAGTAGGGGGCAAGGGGATTCACCCCTCCACTTT.

The J gene is TRBJ2-3, the V gene TRBV7-9, with D hard to call. CDR1 and CDR2 (germline): SEHNR, FQNEAQ (reference sequence). Trimming cost V 2 bases and J 4 bases, with 7 bases left between them. This CDR3 is built from 13 residues. CDR3 residues: CASSLIRADTQYF. The CDR3 DNA follows: TGTGCCAGCAGCTTAATACGGGCAGATACGCAGTATTTT.

There are many counts of this clonotype. The chain carries TRBV5-4 and TRBJ1-2; the D gene is possibly TRBD1 (6 bases). Per germline, CDR1 SGHNT and CDR2 YYREEE (reference sequence). With 2 bases removed from V and 4 bases from J, the gap between germline ends came to 18 bases. The CDR3 is made up of 16 amino acids. CDR3 bases: TGTGCCAGCAGCTTACGACAGGAGGTGAGAGGCTATGGCTACACCTTC. It codes for CASSLRQEVRGYGYTF.

This clonotype was picked up many times. The CDR3 here is CASSVSHNEQFF. DNA for the CDR3: TGTGCCAGCAGCGTGTCGCACAATGAGCAGTTCTTC. The chain has TRBV9 and TRBJ2-1; D uncertain. The ends were cut back, 2 bases at V and 5 bases at J, with 5 bases in the middle. The CDR3 extends over 12 amino acids. The germline CDR1 and CDR2 sequences are SGDLS and YYNGEE.

This clonotype was seen many times. The chain employs TRBV3-1 and TRBJ1-2; no definite D call. Looked up from germline, CDR1 is LGHDT and CDR2 is YNNKEL (reference sequence). Trimming pared 0 bases from V and 8 bases from J, leaving 10 bases between. CDR3 size: 13 residues. The CDR3 DNA sequence: TGTGCCAGCAGCCAAGACAGGACCTGGGGCTACACCTTC. Translation: CASSQDRTWGYTF. The variable domain in full, completed from reference TRBV3-1 and TRBJ1-2, reads DTAVSQTPKYLVTQMGNDKSIKCEQNLGHDTMYWYKQDSKKFLKIMFSYNNKELIINETVPNRFSPKSPDKAHLNLHINSLELGDSAVYFCASSQDRTWGYTFGSGTRLTVV.

The rearrangement links TRBV6-2 or TRBV6-3 to TRBJ2-2, with D possibly TRBD2 on 5 matching bases. Germline V gene data show CDR1 as MNHEY and CDR2 as SVGEGT. V was shortened by 0 bases and J by 6 bases, with 8 bases between the two germline ends. CDR3 size: 14 residues. The CDR3 DNA reads as TGTGCCAGCAGTTACTCGAGGGTAGCCGGGGAGCTGTTTTTT. This codes for CASSYSRVAGELFF.

This clonotype was recorded a few times. This chain connects TRBV15 to TRBJ1-1, with D perhaps matching TRBD1 (5 bases). Germline V lookup: CDR1 LNHNV, CDR2 YYDKDF (reference sequence). The ends were cut back, 2 bases at V and 1 base at J, with 8 bases in the middle. This CDR3 comprises 14 residues. In DNA, the CDR3 is TGTGCCACCAGCAGACCGGGGCAGAACACTGAAGCTTTCTTT. Protein: CATSRPGQNTEAFF.

This clonotype came up many times. This sequence joins TRBV5-4 and TRBJ2-3; D perhaps matches TRBD1 (6 bases). The CDR3 is 16 amino acids. Germline V gene data show CDR1 as SGHNT and CDR2 as YYREEE (reference sequence). V shed 6 bases and J shed 0 bases, with 17 bases lying between them. CDR3 sequence: CASIDRQASSTDTQYF. The CDR3 bases are TGTGCCAGCATCGATCGACAGGCCTCTAGCACAGATACGCAGTATTTT.

This clonotype has at least ten counts. The chain has TRBV15 and TRBJ2-7; perhaps TRBD1 as D (6 bases). CDR3 length: 17 residues. Per germline, CDR1 LNHNV and CDR2 YYDKDF (reference sequence). With 2 bases removed from V and 2 bases from J, the gap between germline ends came to 19 bases. The CDR3 DNA reads TGTGCCACCAGCAGAAGTACCACAGGGAGTCGGGCCTACGAGCAGTACTTC. Its translation is CATSRSTTGSRAYEQYF.

This clonotype was seen at least ten times. V is TRBV29-1 and J is TRBJ2-5; 15 bases map to TRBD2. The CDR3 runs 15 residues. Trimming removed 6 bases from V and 1 base from J; junction bases left unmatched: 3. Looked up from germline, CDR1 is SQVTM and CDR2 is ANQGSEA. The CDR3 bases are TGCAGCGTGGGACTAGCGGGGGGACTCCAAGAGACCCAGTACTTC. It specifies CSVGLAGGLQETQYF.

This clonotype was seen at least ten times. This chain joins TRBV18 and TRBJ2-5, with TRBD1 identical over 8 bases. V shed 3 bases and J 0 bases; nucleotides not matched to a gene: 15. Germline CDR1 KGHSH, CDR2 LQKENI. CDR3 length: 19 amino acids. The CDR3 loop is CASSPNRDRTHQDQETQYF. In nucleotides, the CDR3 is TGTGCCAGCTCACCGAACCGGGACAGGACACATCAAGACCAAGAGACCCAGTACTTC.

The V call is TRBV28, the J call TRBJ2-7; D not resolved. The ends were cut back, 2 bases at V and 0 bases at J, with 11 bases in the middle. The CDR3 contains 15 residues. CDR1 is MDHEN and CDR2 is SYDVKM in the germline V gene. The CDR3 sequence: CASSLDPRLSYEQYF. The CDR3 DNA reads TGTGCCAGCAGTTTAGACCCCAGGCTCTCCTACGAGCAGTACTTC.

This clonotype showed up many times. This chain joins TRBV11-2 and TRBJ2-1; TRBD1 aligns across 7 bases. The CDR3 sequence is 15 residues long. Germline trimming cut 5 bases from V and 6 bases from J; bases unmatched to any gene: 10. Germline loops: CDR1 SGHAT, CDR2 FQNNGV. This chain's CDR3 is CASSPKGQISNEQFF. CDR3 DNA sequence: TGTGCCAGCAGCCCAAAGGGACAGATTAGCAATGAGCAGTTCTTC.

The J gene is TRBJ2-5, the V gene TRBV6-2 or TRBV6-3; D is unresolved. V lost 1 base and J lost 7, with 4 bases in between. Germline V CDR1 and CDR2: MNHEY, SVGEGT. This CDR3 region has 11 residues. The chain's CDR3 is CASSYLGTQYF. As DNA, the CDR3 is TGTGCCAGCAGTTACTTGGGGACCCAGTACTTC.

This clonotype showed up many times. The chain employs TRBV6-1 and TRBJ2-1; TRBD2 matches at 15 bases. In germline, CDR1 is MNHNS, CDR2 SASEGT. Losses at the gene ends were 8 bases for V and 10 bases for J; bases not matched to a gene: 0. The CDR3 has 12 residues. The CDR3 DNA reads TGTGCCAGCGGGACTAGCGGGGGGGAGCAGTTCTTC. It codes for CASGTSGGEQFF.

The chain employs TRBV18 and TRBJ1-3; D might be TRBD1 (5 bases). Germline V gene sequence: CDR1 KGHSH, CDR2 LQKENI. This CDR3 is built from 15 residues. Trimming took off 3 bases at V and 0 bases at J, with 9 bases between the two ends. The DNA of the CDR3 is TGTGCCAGCTCACCGACAGCCGGCTCTGGAAACACCATATATTTT. Protein sequence: CASSPTAGSGNTIYF.

This clonotype was observed a few times. The rearrangement links TRBV25-1 to TRBJ1-1; the D gene is possibly TRBD1 (6 bases). The CDR3 length is 14 residues. Trimming left V 6 bases short and J 4 bases short, with 15 bases between. Per germline, CDR1 MGHDK and CDR2 SYGVNS. DNA for the CDR3: TGTGCCAGCAGGCAGGACAGATTGAGCACTGAAGCTTTCTTT. It is translated as CASRQDRLSTEAFF.

This clonotype was recorded at least ten times. This rearrangement joins TRBV7-8 to TRBJ1-1; D is unclear. CDR3 length equals 18 residues. V dropped 4 bases and J dropped 1 base, with 22 bases sitting between them. The V gene's germline CDR1 is SGHVS and CDR2 FQNEAQ. The DNA for the CDR3 is TGTGCCAGCAGCTACCGTTTCACCAGGACCGACCCGAACACTGAAGCTTTCTTT. Protein: CASSYRFTRTDPNTEAFF. Full variable domain (rest looked up from reference TRBV7-8 and TRBJ1-1): GAGVSQSPRYKVAKRGQDVALRCDPISGHVSLFWYQQALGQGPEFLTYFQNEAQLDKSGLPSDRFFAERPEGSVSTLKIQRTQQEDSAVYLCASSYRFTRTDPNTEAFFGQGTRLTVV.

This clonotype was found a few times. The chain has TRBV10-2 and TRBJ1-1; D remains unclear. Trimming removed 0 bases from V and 8 bases from J, with 10 bases in between. The CDR3 runs to 13 residues. Germline-derived CDR1 and CDR2 are WSHSY and SAAADI. In DNA form, the CDR3 reads TGCGCCAGCAGTGAGTCTTTCATCCGAGAAGCTTTCTTT. The encoded protein is CASSESFIREAFF.

This clonotype was recorded a few times. This chain joins TRBV6-1 and TRBJ2-2; 8 bases agree with TRBD1. V trimming: 0 bases; J trimming: 0 bases; junction bases outside the gene matches: 3. The CDR3 is 17 residues long. Germline V lookup: CDR1 MNHNS, CDR2 SASEGT. The CDR3 sequence is CASSEAQGAANTGELFF. CDR3 bases: TGTGCCAGCAGTGAAGCGCAGGGGGCCGCGAACACCGGGGAGCTGTTTTTT.

This clonotype was seen ten or more times. This chain links TRBV7-9 with TRBJ1-4, with unresolved D. Germline CDR1 is SEHNR and CDR2 is FQNEAQ (reference sequence). This CDR3 is 14 amino acids long. The germline V and J ends were trimmed by 5 bases and 10 bases, with 17 bases remaining between them. The CDR3 protein is CASSQHVAVGKLFF. The CDR3 coding sequence is TGTGCCAGCAGCCAACACGTAGCCGTAGGAAAACTGTTTTTT.

This sequence joins TRBV12-3 or TRBV12-4 and TRBJ1-1; D is undetermined. The CDR3 extends over 14 amino acids. Deletions cut 3 bases from V and 2 bases from J, with 10 bases between. CDR3 amino acids: CASSFARQNTEAFF. The CDR3 region has the DNA TGTGCCAGCAGTTTTGCGCGTCAAAACACTGAAGCTTTCTTT.

This clonotype was detected many times. The chain recombines TRBV4-3 with TRBJ2-3; possibly TRBD2 for D (5 bases). Germline CDR1 reads LGHNA; CDR2 reads YSLEER. The CDR3 extends over 14 amino acids. V was pared by 8 bases and J by 2 bases, with 14 bases between. The CDR3 nucleotides are TGCGCCAGCGCAAACGGACTTTACACAGATACGCAGTATTTT. Protein product: CASANGLYTDTQYF.

The table lists this clonotype with many counts. This chain connects TRBV4-2 to TRBJ1-2, with a possible D match to TRBD1 (5 bases). The V gene lost 0 bases and the J gene lost 3 bases, with 8 bases spanning the gap. CDR1 is LGHNA and CDR2 is YNFKEQ in the germline V gene. This CDR3 spans 14 amino acids. CDR3 DNA: TGTGCCAGCAGCCAAGACATAGGGGACTATGGCTACACCTTC. This sequence encodes CASSQDIGDYGYTF.